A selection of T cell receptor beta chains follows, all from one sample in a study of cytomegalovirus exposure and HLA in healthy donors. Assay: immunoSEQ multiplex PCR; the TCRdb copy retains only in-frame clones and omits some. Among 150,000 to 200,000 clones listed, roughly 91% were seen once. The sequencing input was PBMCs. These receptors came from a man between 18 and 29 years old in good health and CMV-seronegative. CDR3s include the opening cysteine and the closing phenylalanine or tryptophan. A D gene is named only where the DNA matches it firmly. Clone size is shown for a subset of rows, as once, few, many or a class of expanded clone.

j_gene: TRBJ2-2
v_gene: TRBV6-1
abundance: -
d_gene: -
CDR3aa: CASSENSRNTGELFF
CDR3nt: TGTGCCAGCAGTGAAAACAGCCGAAACACCGGGGAGCTGTTTTTT

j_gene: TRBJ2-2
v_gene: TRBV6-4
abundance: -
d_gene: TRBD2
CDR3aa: CASSDHSGTNTGELFF
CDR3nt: TGTGCCAGCAGTGACCATAGCGGGACCAACACCGGGGAGCTGTTTTTT

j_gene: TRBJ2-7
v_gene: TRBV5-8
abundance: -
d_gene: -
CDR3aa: CASSQTGSEQYF
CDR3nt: TGTGCCAGCAGCCAGACAGGATCCGAGCAGTACTTC

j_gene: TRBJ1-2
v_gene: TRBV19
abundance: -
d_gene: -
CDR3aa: CASTSNYGYTF
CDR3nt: TGTGCCAGTACTTCTAACTATGGCTACACCTTC

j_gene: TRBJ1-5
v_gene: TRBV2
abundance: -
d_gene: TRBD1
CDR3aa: CASSLDREGQPQHF
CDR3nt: TGTGCCAGCAGTTTGGACAGGGAGGGTCAGCCCCAGCATTTT

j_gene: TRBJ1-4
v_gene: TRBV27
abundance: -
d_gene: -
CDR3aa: CASTKGANEKLFF
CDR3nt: TGTGCCAGCACTAAAGGAGCTAATGAAAAACTGTTTTTT

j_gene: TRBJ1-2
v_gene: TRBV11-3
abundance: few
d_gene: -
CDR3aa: CASSLSGYGYTF
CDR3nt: TGTGCCAGCAGCTTATCAGGGTATGGCTACACCTTC

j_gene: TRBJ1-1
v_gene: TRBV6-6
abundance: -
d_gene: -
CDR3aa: CASTPPGRTGTEAFF
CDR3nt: TGTGCCAGCACCCCTCCCGGTAGGACGGGGACTGAAGCTTTCTTT

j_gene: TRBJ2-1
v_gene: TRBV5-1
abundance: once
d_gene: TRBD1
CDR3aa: CASKGADLHNEQFF
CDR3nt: TGCGCCAGCAAGGGGGCCGATTTGCACAATGAGCAGTTCTTC

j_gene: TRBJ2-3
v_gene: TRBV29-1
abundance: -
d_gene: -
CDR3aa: CSASPGGGTTDTQYF
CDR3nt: TGCAGCGCCTCCCCGGGTGGCGGGACCACAGATACGCAGTATTTT

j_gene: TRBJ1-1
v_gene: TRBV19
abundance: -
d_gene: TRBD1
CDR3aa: CASSPGTGGSVSEAFF
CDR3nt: TGTGCCAGTAGTCCCGGGACAGGCGGCAGCGTGAGTGAAGCTTTCTTT

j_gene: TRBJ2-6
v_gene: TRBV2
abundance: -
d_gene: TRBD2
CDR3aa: CASSERWREGLGGANVLTF
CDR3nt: TGTGCCAGCAGTGAAAGATGGCGGGAGGGCCTCGGTGGGGCCAACGTCCTGACTTTC

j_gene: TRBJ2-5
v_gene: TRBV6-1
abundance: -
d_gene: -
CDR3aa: CASSGRGGATETQYF
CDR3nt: TGTGCCAGCAGTGGGCGAGGGGGGGCCACAGAGACCCAGTACTTC

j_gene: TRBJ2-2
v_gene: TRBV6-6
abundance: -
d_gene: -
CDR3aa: CASSYSPNTGELFF
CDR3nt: TGTGCCAGCAGTTACTCTCCTAACACCGGGGAGCTGTTTTTT

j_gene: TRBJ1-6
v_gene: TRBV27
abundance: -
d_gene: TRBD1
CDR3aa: CASSYSGQNSPLHF
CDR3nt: TGTGCCAGCAGTTACTCGGGACAGAATTCACCCCTCCACTTT

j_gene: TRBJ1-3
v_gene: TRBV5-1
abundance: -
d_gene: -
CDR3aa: CASSRQDRGNTIYF
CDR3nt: TGCGCCAGCAGCCGACAGGACAGAGGAAACACCATATATTTT

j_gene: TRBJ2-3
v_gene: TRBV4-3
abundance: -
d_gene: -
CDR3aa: CASSPRIPPDTQYF
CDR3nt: TGCGCCAGCAGCCCGAGGATCCCGCCAGATACGCAGTATTTT

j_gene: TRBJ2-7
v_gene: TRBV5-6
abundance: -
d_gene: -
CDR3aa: CASSPTSPGEQYF
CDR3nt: TGTGCCAGCAGCCCGACTAGTCCCGGAGAGCAGTACTTC

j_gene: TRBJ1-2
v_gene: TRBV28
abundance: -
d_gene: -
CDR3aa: CASSTRTVAYGYTF
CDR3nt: TGTGCCAGCAGTACACGGACAGTGGCCTATGGCTACACCTTC

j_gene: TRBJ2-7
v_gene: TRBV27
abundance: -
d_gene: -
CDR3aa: CASFAAQTGEQYF
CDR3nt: TGTGCCAGTTTTGCAGCTCAGACTGGCGAGCAGTACTTC

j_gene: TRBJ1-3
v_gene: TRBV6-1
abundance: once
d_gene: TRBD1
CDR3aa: CASTGQADSGNTIYF
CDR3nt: TGTGCCAGCACAGGACAGGCCGACTCTGGAAACACCATATATTTT

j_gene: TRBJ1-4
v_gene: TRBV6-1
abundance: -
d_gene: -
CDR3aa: CASSEVPGLGAMAEKLFF
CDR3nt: TGTGCCAGCAGTGAAGTTCCAGGCCTAGGGGCGATGGCTGAAAAACTGTTTTTT

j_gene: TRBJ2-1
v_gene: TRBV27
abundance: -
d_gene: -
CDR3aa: CASSKQEINHNEQFF
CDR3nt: TGTGCCAGCAGTAAACAGGAAATAAATCACAATGAGCAGTTCTTC

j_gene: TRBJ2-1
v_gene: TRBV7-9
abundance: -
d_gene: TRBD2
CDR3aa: CASSFVAGGRIDEQFF
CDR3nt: TGTGCCAGCAGCTTTGTAGCGGGAGGGAGAATCGATGAGCAGTTCTTC

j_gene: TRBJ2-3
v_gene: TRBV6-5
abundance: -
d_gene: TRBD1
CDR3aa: CASSRQGLSDTQYF
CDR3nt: TGTGCCAGCAGCAGACAGGGCCTGTCAGATACGCAGTATTTT

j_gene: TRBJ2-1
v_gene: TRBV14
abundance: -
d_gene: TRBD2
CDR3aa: CASSHSPGLAGGGYNEQFF
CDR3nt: TGTGCCAGCAGCCACTCACCGGGACTAGCGGGAGGTGGCTACAATGAGCAGTTCTTC

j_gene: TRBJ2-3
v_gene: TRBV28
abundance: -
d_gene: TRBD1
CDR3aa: CASSFSGQGTDTQYF
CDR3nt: TGTGCCAGCAGTTTCTCGGGACAGGGGACAGATACGCAGTATTTT

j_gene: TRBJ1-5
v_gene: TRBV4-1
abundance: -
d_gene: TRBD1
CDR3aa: CASSQEGTGSFSNQPQHF
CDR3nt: TGCGCCAGCAGCCAAGAGGGGACAGGGAGTTTTAGCAATCAGCCCCAGCATTTT

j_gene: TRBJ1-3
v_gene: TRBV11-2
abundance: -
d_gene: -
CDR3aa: CASSLVAEISGNTIYF
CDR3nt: TGTGCCAGCAGCTTAGTAGCGGAAATCTCTGGAAACACCATATATTTT

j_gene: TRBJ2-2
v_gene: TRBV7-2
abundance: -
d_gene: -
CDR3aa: CASSSRAARVTGELFF
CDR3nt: TGTGCCAGCAGCTCCAGGGCGGCCCGAGTCACCGGGGAGCTGTTTTTT

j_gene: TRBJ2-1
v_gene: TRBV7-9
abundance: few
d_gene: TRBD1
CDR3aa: CASSLVTGVYNEQFF
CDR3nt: TGTGCCAGCAGCTTAGTCACAGGGGTATACAATGAGCAGTTCTTC

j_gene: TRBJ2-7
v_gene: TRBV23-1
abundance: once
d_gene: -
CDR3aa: CASSQNRTGRAYEQYF
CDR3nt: TGCGCCAGCAGTCAAAACAGGACAGGGAGGGCCTACGAGCAGTACTTC

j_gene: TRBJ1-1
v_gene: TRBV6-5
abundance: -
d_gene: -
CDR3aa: CASSYSITSDTEAFF
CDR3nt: TGTGCCAGCAGTTACTCGATAACATCTGACACTGAAGCTTTCTTT

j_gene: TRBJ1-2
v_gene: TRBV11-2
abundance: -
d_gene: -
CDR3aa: CASSGSTSNYGYTF
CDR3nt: TGTGCCAGCAGCGGCAGCACTAGTAACTATGGCTACACCTTC

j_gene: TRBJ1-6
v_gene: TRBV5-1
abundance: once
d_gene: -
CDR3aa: CASRVESGSSYNSPLHF
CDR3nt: TGCGCCAGCAGGGTAGAGTCAGGAAGCTCCTATAATTCACCCCTCCACTTT

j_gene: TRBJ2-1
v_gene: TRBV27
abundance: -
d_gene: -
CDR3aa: CASSLAGTLGPNEQFF
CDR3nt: TGTGCCAGCAGTTTAGCCGGGACTTTAGGCCCAAATGAGCAGTTCTTC

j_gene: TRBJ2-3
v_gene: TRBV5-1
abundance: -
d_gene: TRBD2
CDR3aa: CASSSPGLAGTSTDTQYF
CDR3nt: TGCGCCAGCAGCTCGCCGGGACTAGCGGGTACTAGCACAGATACGCAGTATTTT

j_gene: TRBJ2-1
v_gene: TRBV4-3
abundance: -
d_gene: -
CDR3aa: CASSQTPRGYNEQFF
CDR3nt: TGCGCCAGCAGCCAGACACCTAGGGGGTACAATGAGCAGTTCTTC

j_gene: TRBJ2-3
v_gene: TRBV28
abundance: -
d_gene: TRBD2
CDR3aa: CASSIQRGGPDTQYF
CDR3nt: TGTGCCAGCTCAATTCAGCGGGGGGGGCCAGATACGCAGTATTTT

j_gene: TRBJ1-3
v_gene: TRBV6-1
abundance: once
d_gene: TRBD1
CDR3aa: CASSVRPPGQQKVGNTIYF
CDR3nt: TGTGCCAGCAGTGTGCGCCCCCCGGGACAGCAAAAAGTGGGAAACACCATATATTTT

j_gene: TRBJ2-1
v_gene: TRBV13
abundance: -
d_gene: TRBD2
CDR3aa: CASSFEGLVNEQFF
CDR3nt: TGTGCCAGCAGCTTCGAAGGACTAGTGAATGAGCAGTTCTTC

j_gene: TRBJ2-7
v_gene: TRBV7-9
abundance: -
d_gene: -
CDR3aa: CASSQSGGYEQYF
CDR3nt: TGTGCCAGCAGCCAGAGTGGCGGGTACGAGCAGTACTTC

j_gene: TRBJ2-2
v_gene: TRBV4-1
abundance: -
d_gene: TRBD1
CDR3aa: CASSQTTGVGVTGELFF
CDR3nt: TGCGCCAGCAGCCAAACGACAGGGGTGGGTGTCACCGGGGAGCTGTTTTTT

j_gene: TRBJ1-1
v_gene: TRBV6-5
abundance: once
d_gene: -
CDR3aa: CASSPRADGTEAFF
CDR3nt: TGTGCCAGCAGTCCCCGCGCCGACGGGACTGAAGCTTTCTTT

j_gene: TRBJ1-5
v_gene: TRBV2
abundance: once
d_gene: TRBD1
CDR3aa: CASSYGTVSNQPQHF
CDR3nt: TGTGCCAGCAGTTACGGGACAGTTAGCAATCAGCCCCAGCATTTT

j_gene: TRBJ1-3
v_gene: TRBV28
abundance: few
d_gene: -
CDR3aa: CASSLQGARGNTIYF
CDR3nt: TGTGCCAGCAGCCTACAAGGGGCGCGAGGAAACACCATATATTTT

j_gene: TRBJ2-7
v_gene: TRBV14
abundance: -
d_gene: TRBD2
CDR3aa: CASSPLAGGYDEQYF
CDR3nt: TGTGCCAGCAGCCCCCTAGCGGGAGGGTACGACGAGCAGTACTTC

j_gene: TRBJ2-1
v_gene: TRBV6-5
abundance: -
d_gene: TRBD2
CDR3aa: CASTLRGRADDEQFF
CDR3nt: TGTGCCAGCACGCTACGCGGGAGGGCCGACGATGAGCAGTTCTTC

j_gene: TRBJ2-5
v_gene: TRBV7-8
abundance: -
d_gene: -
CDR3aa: CASSLSGETQYF
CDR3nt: TGTGCCAGCAGCTTATCAGGAGAGACCCAGTACTTC

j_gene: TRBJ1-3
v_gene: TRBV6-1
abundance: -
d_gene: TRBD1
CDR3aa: CASTPTGDSGNTIYF
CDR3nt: TGTGCCAGCACCCCAACAGGGGACTCTGGAAACACCATATATTTT

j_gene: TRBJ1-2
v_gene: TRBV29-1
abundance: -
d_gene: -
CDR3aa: CSVSEGVYGYTF
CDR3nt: TGCAGCGTGAGTGAAGGGGTCTATGGCTACACCTTC

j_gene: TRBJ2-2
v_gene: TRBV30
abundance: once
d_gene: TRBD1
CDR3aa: CAWSSGGGGELFF
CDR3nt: TGTGCCTGGTCATCAGGGGGTGGCGGGGAGCTGTTTTTT

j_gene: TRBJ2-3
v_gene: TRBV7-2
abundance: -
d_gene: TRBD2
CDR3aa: CASSAGLAPTDTQYF
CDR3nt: TGTGCCAGCAGCGCGGGACTAGCGCCGACAGATACGCAGTATTTT